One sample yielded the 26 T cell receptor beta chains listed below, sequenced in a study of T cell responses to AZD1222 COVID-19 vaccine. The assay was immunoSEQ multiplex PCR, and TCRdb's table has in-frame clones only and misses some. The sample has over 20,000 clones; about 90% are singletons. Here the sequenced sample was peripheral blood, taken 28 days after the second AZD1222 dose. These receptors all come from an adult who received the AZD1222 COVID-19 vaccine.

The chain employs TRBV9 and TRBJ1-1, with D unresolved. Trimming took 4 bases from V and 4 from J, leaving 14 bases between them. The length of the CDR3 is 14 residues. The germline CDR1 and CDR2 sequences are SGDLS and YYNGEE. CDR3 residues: CASSPRGGSTEAFF. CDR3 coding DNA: TGTGCCAGCAGCCCCCGGGGAGGGAGCACTGAAGCTTTCTTT.

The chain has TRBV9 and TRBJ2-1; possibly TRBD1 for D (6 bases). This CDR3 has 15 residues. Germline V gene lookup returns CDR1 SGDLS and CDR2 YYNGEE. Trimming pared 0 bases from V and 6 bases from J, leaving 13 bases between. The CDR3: CASSVAGEKFNEQFF. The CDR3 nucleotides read TGTGCCAGCAGCGTAGCAGGGGAGAAGTTCAATGAGCAGTTCTTC.

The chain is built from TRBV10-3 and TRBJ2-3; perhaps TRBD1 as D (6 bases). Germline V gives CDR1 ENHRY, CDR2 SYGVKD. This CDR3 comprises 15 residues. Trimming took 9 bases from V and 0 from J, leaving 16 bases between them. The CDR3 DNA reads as TGTGCCATAACCAAGGGGGAGACTAGCACAGATACGCAGTATTTT. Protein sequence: CAITKGETSTDTQYF.

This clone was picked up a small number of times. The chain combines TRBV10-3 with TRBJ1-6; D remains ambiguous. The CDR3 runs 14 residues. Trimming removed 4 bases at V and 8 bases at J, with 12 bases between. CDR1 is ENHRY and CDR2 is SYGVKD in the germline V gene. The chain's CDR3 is CAISGAGYDSPLHF. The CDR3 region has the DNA TGTGCCATCAGTGGAGCGGGATACGATTCACCCCTCCACTTT.

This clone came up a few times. CDR3 region: CASSQDLRVSGGELFF. CDR3 in DNA: TGCGCCAGCAGCCAAGATCTACGGGTCTCAGGCGGGGAGCTGTTTTTT. The rearrangement uses TRBV4-3 and TRBJ2-2; D remains unclear. This CDR3 is 16 amino acids long. The germline CDR1 and CDR2 sequences are LGHNA and YSLEER. V was clipped by 0 bases and J by 7 bases, with 15 bases between them.

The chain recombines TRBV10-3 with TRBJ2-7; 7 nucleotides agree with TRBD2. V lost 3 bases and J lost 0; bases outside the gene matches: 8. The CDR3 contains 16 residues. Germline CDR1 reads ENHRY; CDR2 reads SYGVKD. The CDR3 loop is CAISDPSGVSSYEQYF. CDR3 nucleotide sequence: TGTGCCATCAGTGACCCGAGCGGGGTTAGCTCCTACGAGCAGTACTTC.

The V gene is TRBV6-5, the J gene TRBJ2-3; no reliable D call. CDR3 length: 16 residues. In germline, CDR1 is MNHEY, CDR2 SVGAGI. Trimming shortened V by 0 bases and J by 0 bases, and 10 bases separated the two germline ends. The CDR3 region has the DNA TGTGCCAGCAGTTACTCTGGCGCCAGTAGCACAGATACGCAGTATTTT. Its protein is CASSYSGASSTDTQYF.

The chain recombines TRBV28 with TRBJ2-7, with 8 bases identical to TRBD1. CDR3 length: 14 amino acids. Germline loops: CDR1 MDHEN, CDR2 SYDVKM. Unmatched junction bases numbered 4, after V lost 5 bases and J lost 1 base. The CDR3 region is CASSLGQGSYEQYF. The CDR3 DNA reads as TGTGCCAGCAGTCTCGGACAGGGATCCTACGAGCAGTACTTC.

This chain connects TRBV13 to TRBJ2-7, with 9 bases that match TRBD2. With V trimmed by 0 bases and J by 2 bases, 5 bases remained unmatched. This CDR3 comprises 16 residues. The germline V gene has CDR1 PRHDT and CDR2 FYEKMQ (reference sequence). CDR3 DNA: TGTGCCAGCAGCTTAGGGGCTAGCGGGGATACCTACGAGCAGTACTTC. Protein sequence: CASSLGASGDTYEQYF.

The DNA for the CDR3 is TGTGCCAGCAGCGTAGAGGGGAGCTGGGGGGAGACCCAGTACTTC. This gives the protein CASSVEGSWGETQYF. V and J are TRBV9 and TRBJ2-5; D possibly uses TRBD1 or TRBD2 (5 bases each). V was clipped by 0 bases and J by 5 bases, with 14 bases between them. Germline CDR1 reads SGDLS; CDR2 reads YYNGEE. CDR3 length: 15 amino acids. Filled out from reference TRBV9 and TRBJ2-5, the complete variable domain reads DSGVTQTPKHLITATGQRVTLRCSPRSGDLSVYWYQQSLDQGLQFLIQYYNGEERAKGNILERFSAQQFPDLHSELNLSSLELGDSALYFCASSVEGSWGETQYFGPGTRLLVL.

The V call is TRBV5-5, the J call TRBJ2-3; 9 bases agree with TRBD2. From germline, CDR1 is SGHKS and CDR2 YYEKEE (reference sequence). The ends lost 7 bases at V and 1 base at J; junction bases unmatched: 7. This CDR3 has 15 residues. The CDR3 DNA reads TGTGCCAGCGGCGCGGGGGGGCAAGGCACAGATACGCAGTATTTT. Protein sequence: CASGAGGQGTDTQYF. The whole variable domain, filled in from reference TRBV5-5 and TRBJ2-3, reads DAGVTQSPTHLIKTRGQQVTLRCSPISGHKSVSWYQQVLGQGPQFIFQYYEKEERGRGNFPDRFSARQFPNYSSELNVNALLLGDSALYLCASGAGGQGTDTQYFGPGTRLTVL.

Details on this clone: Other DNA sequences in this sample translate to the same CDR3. Here the CDR3 DNA reads TGTGCCAGTAGTATAGGGCGCCAGAGCTCCTACAATGAGCAGTTCTTC. Protein sequence: CASSIGRQSSYNEQFF. The V and J genes are TRBV19 and TRBJ2-1; D is uncertain. This CDR3 comprises 16 residues. The germline V gene has CDR1 LNHDA and CDR2 SQIVND (reference sequence). Trimming cost V 1 base and J 0 bases, with 10 bases left between them.

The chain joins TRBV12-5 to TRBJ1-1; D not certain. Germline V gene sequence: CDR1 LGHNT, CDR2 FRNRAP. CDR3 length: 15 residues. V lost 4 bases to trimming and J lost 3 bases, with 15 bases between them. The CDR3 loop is CASGSVSGLHTEAFF. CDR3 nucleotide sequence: TGTGCTAGTGGTTCGGTTTCAGGTCTACACACTGAAGCTTTCTTT.

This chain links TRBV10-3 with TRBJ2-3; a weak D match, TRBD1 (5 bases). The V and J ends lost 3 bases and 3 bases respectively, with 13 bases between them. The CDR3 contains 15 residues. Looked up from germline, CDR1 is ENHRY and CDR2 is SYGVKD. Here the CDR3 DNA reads TGTGCCATCAGTGATGCAGGGTTGACTACAGATACGCAGTATTTT. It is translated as CAISDAGLTTDTQYF.

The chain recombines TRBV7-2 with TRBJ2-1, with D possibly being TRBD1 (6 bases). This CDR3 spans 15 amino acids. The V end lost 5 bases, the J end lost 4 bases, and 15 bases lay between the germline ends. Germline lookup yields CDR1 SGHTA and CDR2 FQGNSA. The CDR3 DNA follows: TGTGCCAGCAGCCCAGGGGACGGAAGATACAATGAGCAGTTCTTC. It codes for CASSPGDGRYNEQFF.

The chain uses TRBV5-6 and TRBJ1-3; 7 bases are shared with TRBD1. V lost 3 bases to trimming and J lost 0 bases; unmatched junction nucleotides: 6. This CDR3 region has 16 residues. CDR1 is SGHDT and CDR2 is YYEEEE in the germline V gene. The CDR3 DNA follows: TGTGCCAGCAGCTCAGGGACAGCTCTCTCTGGAAACACCATATATTTT. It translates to CASSSGTALSGNTIYF.

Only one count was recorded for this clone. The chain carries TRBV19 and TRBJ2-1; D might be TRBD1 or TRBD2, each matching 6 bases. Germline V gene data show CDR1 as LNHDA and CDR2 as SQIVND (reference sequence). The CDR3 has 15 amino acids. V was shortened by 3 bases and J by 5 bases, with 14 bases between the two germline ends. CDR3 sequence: CASSIGRGGHNEQFF. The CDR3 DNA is TGTGCCAGTAGTATCGGCAGAGGGGGGCACAATGAGCAGTTCTTC. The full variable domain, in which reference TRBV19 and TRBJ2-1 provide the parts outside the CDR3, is DGGITQSPKYLFRKEGQNVTLSCEQNLNHDAMYWYRQDPGQGLRLIYYSQIVNDFQKGDIAEGYSVSREKKESFPLTVTSAQKNPTAFYLCASSIGRGGHNEQFFGPGTRLTVL.

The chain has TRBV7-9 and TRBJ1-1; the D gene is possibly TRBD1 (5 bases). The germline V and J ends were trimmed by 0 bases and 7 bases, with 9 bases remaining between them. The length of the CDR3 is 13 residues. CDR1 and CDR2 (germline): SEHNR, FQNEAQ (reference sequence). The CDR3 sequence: CASSLAGGVEAFF. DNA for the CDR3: TGTGCCAGCAGCTTAGCTGGGGGTGTTGAAGCTTTCTTT.

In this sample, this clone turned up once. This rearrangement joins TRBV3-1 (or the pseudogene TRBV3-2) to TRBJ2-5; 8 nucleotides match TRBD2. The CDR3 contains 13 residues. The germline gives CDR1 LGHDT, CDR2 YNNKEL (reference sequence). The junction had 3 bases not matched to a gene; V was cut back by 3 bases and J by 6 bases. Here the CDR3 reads CASSQRGVKTQYF. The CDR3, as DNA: TGTGCCAGCAGCCAGCGGGGGGTTAAGACCCAGTACTTC.

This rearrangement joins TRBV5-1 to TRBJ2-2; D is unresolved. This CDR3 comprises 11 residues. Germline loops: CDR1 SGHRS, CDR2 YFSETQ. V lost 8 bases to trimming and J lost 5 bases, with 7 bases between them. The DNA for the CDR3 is TGCGCCAGTCAGGAAACCGGGGAGCTGTTTTTT. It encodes CASQETGELFF.

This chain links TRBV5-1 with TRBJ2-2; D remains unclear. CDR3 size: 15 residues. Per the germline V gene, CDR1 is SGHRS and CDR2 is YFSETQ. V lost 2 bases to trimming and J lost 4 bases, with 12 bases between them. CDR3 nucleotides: TGCGCCAGCAGCTTAAACAGTCCAAGCACCGGGGAGCTGTTTTTT. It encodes CASSLNSPSTGELFF.

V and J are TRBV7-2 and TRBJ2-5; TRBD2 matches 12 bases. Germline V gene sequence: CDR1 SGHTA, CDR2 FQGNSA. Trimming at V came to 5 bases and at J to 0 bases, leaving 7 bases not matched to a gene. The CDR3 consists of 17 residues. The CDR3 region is CASSQGLAGTYQETQYF. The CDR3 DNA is TGTGCCAGCAGCCAAGGACTAGCGGGGACGTACCAAGAGACCCAGTACTTC.

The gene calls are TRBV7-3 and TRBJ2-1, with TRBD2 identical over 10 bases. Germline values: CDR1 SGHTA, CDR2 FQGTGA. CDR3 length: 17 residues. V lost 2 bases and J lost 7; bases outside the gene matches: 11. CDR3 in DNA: TGTGCCAGCAGCTTATGGTCTAGCGGGGGCACCGGAAATGAGCAGTTCTTC. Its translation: CASSLWSSGGTGNEQFF.

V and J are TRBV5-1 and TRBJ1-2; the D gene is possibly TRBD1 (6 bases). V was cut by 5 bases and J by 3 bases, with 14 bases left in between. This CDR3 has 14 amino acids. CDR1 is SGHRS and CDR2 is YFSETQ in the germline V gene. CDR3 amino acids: CASRSQGNDYGYTF. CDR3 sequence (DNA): TGCGCCAGCAGAAGCCAGGGGAATGACTATGGCTACACCTTC. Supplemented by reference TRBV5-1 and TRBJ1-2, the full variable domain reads KAGVTQTPRYLIKTRGQQVTLSCSPISGHRSVSWYQQTPGQGLQFLFEYFSETQRNKGNFPGRFSGRQFSNSRSEMNVSTLELGDSALYLCASRSQGNDYGYTFGSGTRLTVV.

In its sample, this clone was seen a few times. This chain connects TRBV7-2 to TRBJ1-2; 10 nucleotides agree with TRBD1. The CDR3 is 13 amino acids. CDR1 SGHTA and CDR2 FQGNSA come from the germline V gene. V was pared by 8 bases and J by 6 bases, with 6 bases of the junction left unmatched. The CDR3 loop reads CASVGTGENGYTF. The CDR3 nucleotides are TGTGCCAGCGTGGGGACAGGGGAGAATGGCTACACCTTC.

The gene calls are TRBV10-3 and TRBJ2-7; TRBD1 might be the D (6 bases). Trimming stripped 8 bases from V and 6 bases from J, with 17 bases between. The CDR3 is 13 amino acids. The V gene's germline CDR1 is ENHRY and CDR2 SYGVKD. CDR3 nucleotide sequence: TGTGCCATCGGGGGAATGACAGGTTCCGAGCAGTACTTC. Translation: CAIGGMTGSEQYF.